The clone carrying this TCR beta chain was recorded many times. What it binds is not known. The entry originates in a study of T cells in Graves' hyperthyroidism and ophthalmopathy. Study information: Pretreatment peripheral blood was obtained at initial diagnosis.

Extraction of PBMCs used 10 ml of fresh peripheral blood. Whole-study findings and limits: Researchers found most expanded thyroid clonotypes above 0.001 in blood as well.

RNA transcripts served as the template for amplifying TCR beta CDR3 regions. HTBI primers drove first-round RT-PCR of the TCR CDR3. One entry per CDR3 protein results from TCRdb running MiXCR on the multiplex PCR reads. The profile shows 730,000 or so distinct CDR3 sequences, roughly a sixth of them singletons. With 6 bases removed from V and 5 bases from J, the gap between germline ends came to 16 bases. This CDR3 comprises 14 residues. This TCR derives from a woman aged 45-65 years with Graves' hyperthyroidism that later progressed to Graves' ophthalmopathy. V and J are TRBV12-3 or TRBV12-4 and TRBJ1-1; possible D gene TRBD1, 5 bases. Specimen: blood. CDR3 DNA sequence: TGTGCCAGCAGGCACATCAGGGAAAGGACTGAAGCTTTCTTT. Protein product: CASRHIRERTEAFF.